A selection of T cell receptor beta chains follows, all from one sample in a study of T cells in Graves' hyperthyroidism and ophthalmopathy. MiXCR was run by TCRdb on the multiplex PCR reads, yielding one entry per CDR3 protein. This sample has around 690,000 distinct CDR3 sequences, with about a fifth found just once. The sequencing sample was made of blood. These receptors originate from a man aged 25-45 years with Graves' ophthalmopathy. CDR3s include the opening cysteine and the closing phenylalanine or tryptophan. A D gene is named only where the DNA matches it firmly. The size of a clone is reported for some rows only, either as once, few or many, or as a class for expanded clones.

CDR3 protein: CASSYTSGHEQYF; CDR3 DNA: TGTGCCAGCAGTTATACTAGCGGCCACGAGCAGTACTTC; D gene: TRBD2; V gene: TRBV27; J gene: TRBJ2-7; clone size: NA
CDR3 protein: CATGWANYGYTF; CDR3 DNA: TGTGCCACTGGATGGGCCAACTATGGCTACACCTTC; D gene: NA; V gene: TRBV28; J gene: TRBJ1-2; clone size: few
CDR3 protein: CSVDEGKGYGYTF; CDR3 DNA: TGCAGCGTTGACGAGGGAAAGGGATATGGCTACACCTTC; D gene: NA; V gene: TRBV29-1; J gene: TRBJ1-2; clone size: NA
CDR3 protein: CTTGGLAGVDTQYF; CDR3 DNA: TGTACCACCGGGGGACTAGCGGGAGTGGATACGCAGTATTTT; D gene: TRBD2; V gene: TRBV24-1; J gene: TRBJ2-3; clone size: NA
CDR3 protein: CASSFPPRNEQFF; CDR3 DNA: TGTGCCAGCAGTTTCCCCCCTCGGAATGAGCAGTTCTTC; D gene: NA; V gene: TRBV12-3/TRBV12-4; J gene: TRBJ2-1; clone size: many
CDR3 protein: CASSKPQEGRTEAFF; CDR3 DNA: TGTGCCAGCAGTAAACCACAGGAAGGGAGAACTGAAGCTTTCTTT; D gene: NA; V gene: TRBV2; J gene: TRBJ1-1; clone size: many
CDR3 protein: CASMYGDTQYF; CDR3 DNA: TGTGCCAGCATGTACGGGGATACGCAGTATTTT; D gene: NA; V gene: TRBV28; J gene: TRBJ2-3; clone size: few
CDR3 protein: CASSYWSASGNNEQFF; CDR3 DNA: TGTGCCAGCAGTTATTGGTCGGCTAGCGGGAACAATGAGCAGTTCTTC; D gene: TRBD2; V gene: TRBV6-9; J gene: TRBJ2-1; clone size: NA
CDR3 protein: CASSVGGADTQYF; CDR3 DNA: TGTGCCAGCAGTGTCGGGGGGGCAGATACGCAGTATTTT; D gene: TRBD2; V gene: TRBV2; J gene: TRBJ2-3; clone size: many
CDR3 protein: CASSLLSGSSYEQYF; CDR3 DNA: TGTGCCAGCAGTTTATTGAGCGGGAGCTCCTACGAGCAGTACTTC; D gene: TRBD2; V gene: TRBV27; J gene: TRBJ2-7; clone size: NA
CDR3 protein: CASSPSSGDRGYEQYF; CDR3 DNA: TGTGCCAGCAGTCCCTCCTCTGGGGACAGGGGGTACGAGCAGTACTTC; D gene: TRBD1; V gene: TRBV27; J gene: TRBJ2-7; clone size: many
CDR3 protein: CASSRDREYRNTQYF; CDR3 DNA: TGTGCCTCGTCCCGGGACAGGGAGTATCGGAATACGCAGTATTTT; D gene: TRBD1; V gene: TRBV19; J gene: TRBJ2-3; clone size: few
CDR3 protein: CASSSRTGQGEQYF; CDR3 DNA: TGTGCCAGCAGTTCACGAACAGGCCAGGGCGAGCAGTACTTC; D gene: NA; V gene: TRBV28; J gene: TRBJ2-7; clone size: NA
CDR3 protein: CASSLAGSMNTEAFF; CDR3 DNA: TGTGCCAGCAGCTTAGCAGGTTCTATGAACACTGAAGCTTTCTTT; D gene: NA; V gene: TRBV7-2; J gene: TRBJ1-1; clone size: NA
CDR3 protein: CASSLWGLAGGSGELFF; CDR3 DNA: TGTGCCAGCAGTTTATGGGGACTAGCGGGAGGCTCCGGGGAGCTGTTTTTT; D gene: TRBD2; V gene: TRBV27; J gene: TRBJ2-2; clone size: few
CDR3 protein: CATTTATTTEIHGYTF; CDR3 DNA: TGTGCCACCACAACTGCTACTACGACAGAGATTCATGGCTACACCTTC; D gene: NA; V gene: TRBV10-3; J gene: TRBJ1-2; clone size: NA
CDR3 protein: CSASPIRTGRNEQFF; CDR3 DNA: TGCAGTGCTAGCCCAATACGAACAGGGCGGAATGAGCAGTTCTTC; D gene: NA; V gene: TRBV20-1; J gene: TRBJ2-1; clone size: NA
CDR3 protein: CSAREQDEAFF; CDR3 DNA: TGCAGTGCTAGAGAGCAGGATGAAGCTTTCTTT; D gene: NA; V gene: TRBV20-1; J gene: TRBJ1-1; clone size: NA
CDR3 protein: CASSLPTSVNYEQYF; CDR3 DNA: TGTGCCAGCAGTTTGCCTACTAGCGTAAACTACGAGCAGTACTTC; D gene: TRBD2; V gene: TRBV28; J gene: TRBJ2-7; clone size: few
CDR3 protein: CASSLVGKAYENTEAFF; CDR3 DNA: TGCGCCAGCAGCTTGGTAGGGAAAGCGTACGAGAACACTGAAGCTTTCTTT; D gene: NA; V gene: TRBV5-1; J gene: TRBJ1-1; clone size: NA
CDR3 protein: CSASGGSGYEQYF; CDR3 DNA: TGCAGTGCTAGTGGTGGGAGTGGCTACGAGCAGTACTTC; D gene: NA; V gene: TRBV20-1; J gene: TRBJ2-7; clone size: NA
CDR3 protein: CASRSQGLDTQYF; CDR3 DNA: TGTGCCAGCAGATCACAGGGTTTAGATACGCAGTATTTT; D gene: NA; V gene: TRBV19; J gene: TRBJ2-3; clone size: NA
CDR3 protein: CASSLYGQGSGNEQFF; CDR3 DNA: TGTGCCAGCAGTTTATACGGACAGGGGTCTGGCAATGAGCAGTTCTTC; D gene: TRBD1; V gene: TRBV28; J gene: TRBJ2-1; clone size: many
CDR3 protein: CASGFQLAENTGELFF; CDR3 DNA: TGTGCTAGTGGTTTCCAACTAGCGGAGAACACCGGGGAGCTGTTTTTT; D gene: TRBD2; V gene: TRBV12-5; J gene: TRBJ2-2; clone size: NA
CDR3 protein: CSAPGRPGEKLFF; CDR3 DNA: TGCAGTGCTCCGGGACGGCCAGGTGAAAAACTGTTTTTT; D gene: NA; V gene: TRBV20-1; J gene: TRBJ1-4; clone size: NA
CDR3 protein: CASSRGTGRSYEQYF; CDR3 DNA: TGTGCCAGCAGCCGGGGGACGGGGCGGTCCTACGAGCAGTACTTC; D gene: NA; V gene: TRBV3-1; J gene: TRBJ2-7; clone size: few